Listed below are T cell receptor beta chains from one sample, sequenced in a study of regulatory T cells in long-lasting Graves disease. TCRdb analysed the multiplex PCR reads with MiXCR anew, one entry per CDR3 protein. The sample has around 450,000 distinct CDR3 sequences, 15% seen once. This sample also appeared in a second study, on T cells in Graves' hyperthyroidism and ophthalmopathy.

The specimen was peripheral blood mononuclear cells (PBMCs), collected at new diagnosis, from a patient treated with antithyroid drugs. The receptors were gathered from a woman aged 40 to 50 with Graves disease. Both conserved end residues are part of each CDR3. The order of the fields is clone size, V gene, J gene, D gene, CDR3 protein, CDR3 DNA. The D gene is left open where the match is weak. Clone size appears in some rows only: once, few, many, or a class for an expanded clone.

>many|TRBV28|TRBJ2-1|.
CASTPGGRWGGTMNEQFF
TGTGCCAGCACCCCCGGGGGGCGCTGGGGGGGTACAATGAATGAGCAGTTCTTC
>.|TRBV6-9|TRBJ2-3|.
CASSYMASYSTDTQYF
TGTGCCAGCAGTTACATGGCCAGCTATTCCACAGATACGCAGTATTTT
>.|TRBV20-1|TRBJ2-5|TRBD2
CSASGRAGETQYF
TGCAGTGCTAGCGGGAGGGCCGGGGAGACCCAGTACTTC
>few|TRBV28|TRBJ2-7|.
CASRGTDGVYEQYF
TGTGCCAGCAGAGGGACGGATGGAGTCTACGAGCAGTACTTC
>many|TRBV11-3|TRBJ2-7|TRBD2
CASSPRTSLPYEQYF
TGTGCCAGCAGCCCCCGGACTAGCCTTCCCTACGAGCAGTACTTC
>many|TRBV7-2|TRBJ2-1|TRBD2
CASSSQPGLAPEGYNEQFF
TGTGCCAGCAGCTCACAGCCGGGACTAGCGCCCGAAGGGTACAATGAGCAGTTCTTC
>many|TRBV2|TRBJ2-1|.
CASSKWANEQFF
TGTGCCAGCAGCAAATGGGCCAATGAGCAGTTCTTC
>few|TRBV19|TRBJ2-7|TRBD2
CASSILPSGRVREQYF
TGTGCCAGTAGTATTCTCCCTAGCGGGAGGGTTCGCGAGCAGTACTTC
>once|TRBV5-6|TRBJ2-7|.
CVSSLGGYEQYF
TGTGTCAGCAGCTTGGGGGGATACGAGCAGTACTTC
>many|TRBV5-1|TRBJ1-1|TRBD1
CASSAGGTEAFF
TGTGCCAGCAGTGCAGGGGGCACTGAAGCTTTCTTT
>many|TRBV6-1|TRBJ2-7|.
CASSKDSYEQYF
TGTGCCAGCAGTAAGGACAGTTACGAGCAGTACTTC
>.|TRBV5-4|TRBJ2-5|.
CASSLGASWETQYF
TGTGCCAGCAGCTTGGGGGCTAGCTGGGAGACCCAGTACTTC
>many|TRBV29-1|TRBJ2-7|TRBD2
CSVVSGQGSYEQYF
TGCAGCGTTGTTAGCGGGCAGGGATCCTACGAGCAGTACTTC
>few|TRBV11-3|TRBJ2-1|.
CASSLSGSSWNEQFF
TGTGCCAGCAGCCTAAGCGGGTCTTCCTGGAATGAGCAGTTCTTC
>many|TRBV7-8|TRBJ1-2|.
CASGEGRFYGYTF
TGTGCCAGCGGTGAGGGACGGTTTTATGGCTACACCTTC
>few|TRBV5-6|TRBJ1-6|.
CASSPSPQDSPLHF
TGTGCCAGCAGCCCGTCTCCCCAGGATTCACCCCTCCACTTT
>many|TRBV5-4|TRBJ2-1|TRBD2
CASSPRAAGIYNEQFF
TGTGCCAGCAGCCCGAGGGCAGCGGGAATCTACAATGAGCAGTTCTTC
>.|TRBV15|TRBJ2-3|.
CATSRDGDTQYF
TGTGCCACCAGCAGAGATGGTGATACGCAGTATTTT
>.|TRBV2|TRBJ2-7|TRBD2
CASFGTSGSYEQYF
TGTGCCAGCTTTGGGACTAGCGGGTCCTACGAGCAGTACTTC
>many|TRBV24-1|TRBJ1-2|.
CATSDFEDGYTF
TGTGCCACCAGTGATTTCGAGGATGGCTACACCTTC
>few|TRBV3-1|TRBJ2-7|TRBD2
CASSRGTSGRAAYEQYF
TGTGCCAGCAGCCGAGGGACTAGCGGGAGGGCCGCCTACGAGCAGTACTTC
>few|TRBV2|TRBJ2-1|TRBD1
CASTNWGTGYNEQFF
TGTGCCAGCACCAACTGGGGGACAGGCTACAATGAGCAGTTCTTC
>.|TRBV20-1|TRBJ2-2|.
CSASSGLTGELFF
TGCAGTGCTAGCTCGGGGCTTACCGGGGAGCTGTTTTTT
>.|TRBV5-5|TRBJ2-5|.
CASSLDTERETQYF
TGTGCCAGCAGCTTGGATACGGAACGGGAGACCCAGTACTTC
>many|TRBV6-1|TRBJ1-2|.
CASRKTGIYGYTF
TGTGCCAGCAGAAAAACAGGGATCTATGGCTACACCTTC
>many|TRBV6-5|TRBJ1-3|.
CASSYGGNTIYF
TGTGCCAGCAGTTACGGTGGAAACACCATATATTTT
>many|TRBV11-2|TRBJ2-1|.
CASSQREGATRHNEQFF
TGTGCCAGCAGCCAACGGGAGGGGGCCACTCGGCACAATGAGCAGTTCTTC
>few|TRBV30|TRBJ2-7|.
CAWRFLGGVEQYF
TGTGCCTGGAGATTTTTGGGGGGTGTGGAGCAGTACTTC
>many|TRBV7-9|TRBJ2-3|TRBD2
CASSLAIAGGTDTQYF
TGTGCCAGCAGCTTAGCTATAGCGGGAGGTACAGATACGCAGTATTTT
>.|TRBV5-6|TRBJ2-7|TRBD2
CASSPGLAGQQYF
TGTGCCAGCAGCCCGGGACTAGCGGGCCAACAGTACTTC
>many|TRBV7-6|TRBJ2-1|.
CASSPRTEGEQFF
TGTGCCAGCAGCCCCCGGACTGAGGGTGAGCAGTTCTTC
>.|TRBV12-5|TRBJ2-2|.
CASGRGGDTNTGELFF
TGTGCTAGTGGGAGAGGGGGGGACACCAACACCGGGGAGCTGTTTTTT
>few|TRBV10-3|TRBJ1-1|TRBD1
CATKQGAMTEAFF
TGTGCCACCAAACAGGGGGCGATGACTGAAGCTTTCTTT
>.|TRBV20-1|TRBJ2-5|TRBD2
CSARDPLAGDGETQYF
TGCAGTGCTAGAGATCCCCTAGCGGGGGACGGGGAGACCCAGTACTTC
>.|TRBV4-1|TRBJ2-7|.
CASSQEPPDRHNEQYF
TGCGCCAGCAGCCAAGAGCCGCCGGACAGACACAACGAGCAGTACTTC
>.|TRBV18|TRBJ2-1|TRBD1
CASSPLSGTGAYNEQFF
TGTGCCAGCTCACCCCTGAGCGGGACAGGGGCCTACAATGAGCAGTTCTTC
>.|TRBV30|TRBJ2-3|TRBD2
CAWSVTGRPGTDTQYF
TGTGCCTGGAGTGTGACCGGGAGGCCAGGGACAGATACGCAGTATTTT
>many|TRBV28|TRBJ2-7|TRBD2
CASNLSGASGEYEQYF
TGTGCCAGCAACCTCTCTGGGGCTAGCGGAGAATACGAGCAGTACTTC
>many|TRBV28|TRBJ2-7|.
CASQRQVGSYEQYF
TGTGCCAGCCAAAGACAGGTGGGGTCCTACGAGCAGTACTTC
>many|TRBV3-1|TRBJ2-1|TRBD1
CASAWDSNEQFF
TGTGCCAGCGCCTGGGACAGCAATGAGCAGTTCTTC
>many|TRBV7-8|TRBJ2-1|TRBD2
CASSYSGRSSYNEQFF
TGTGCCAGCAGCTACAGCGGGAGGAGCTCCTACAATGAGCAGTTCTTC
>many|TRBV11-2|TRBJ2-2|TRBD1
CASSSGQGGELFF
TGTGCCAGCAGCTCGGGACAGGGTGGCGAGCTGTTTTTT
>many|TRBV30|TRBJ2-3|.
CAWSVLADTQYF
TGTGCCTGGAGTGTACTGGCAGATACGCAGTATTTT
>many|TRBV28|TRBJ1-3|TRBD1
CASSPTGGSGNTIYF
TGTGCCAGCAGCCCGACAGGGGGCTCTGGAAACACCATATATTTT
>many|TRBV15|TRBJ2-5|TRBD2
CATSRALAELQETQYF
TGTGCCACCAGCAGAGCTCTAGCGGAGCTCCAAGAGACCCAGTACTTC
>many|TRBV15|TRBJ1-1|.
CATSGDVMNTEAFF
TGTGCCACCAGCGGAGATGTCATGAACACTGAAGCTTTCTTT
>many|TRBV5-1|TRBJ2-1|TRBD1
CASSPEQGARSNEQFF
TGCGCCAGCAGCCCAGAACAGGGGGCGAGATCCAATGAGCAGTTCTTC
>many|TRBV12-3/TRBV12-4|TRBJ1-5|.
CASRSRGGLDQPQHF
TGTGCCAGCAGGTCAAGGGGGGGATTGGATCAGCCCCAGCATTTT